The source of this TCR beta chain is a study of T cells in Graves' hyperthyroidism and ophthalmopathy. Points from the study as a whole: The model anticipated ophthalmopathy a median approximately 6.5 months pre-onset.

Amplified regions were TCR beta CDR3 sequences from RNA transcripts. Researchers ran a first-round RT-PCR on the TCR CDR3 using the HTBI primer set. TCRdb reprocessed the multiplex PCR reads via MiXCR and lists one record per CDR3 protein. This sample has approximately 700,000 distinct CDR3 sequences, with over 40% found just once. This clonotype was picked up many times. Its antigen remains unknown. Those patients with uncontrolled infection, other autoimmune disease, pregnancy or lactation were excluded. Sequenced material: peripheral blood or thyroid tissue (not recorded which). This TCR came from an adult man with Graves' disease, either hyperthyroidism or ophthalmopathy (not recorded which).

The CDR3, as DNA: TGTGCCAGTTCGACAGACTACGAGCAGTACTTC. Translated, it gives CASSTDYEQYF. The chain has TRBV19 and TRBJ2-7; TRBD1 might be the D (5 bases). The ends were cut back, 8 bases at V and 3 bases at J, with 8 bases in the middle. CDR1 and CDR2 (germline): LNHDA, SQIVND (reference sequence). The CDR3 extends over 11 amino acids. The full variable domain, its missing parts supplied by reference TRBV19 and TRBJ2-7, is DGGITQSPKYLFRKEGQNVTLSCEQNLNHDAMYWYRQDPGQGLRLIYYSQIVNDFQKGDIAEGYSVSREKKESFPLTVTSAQKNPTAFYLCASSTDYEQYFGPGTRLTVT.